In this sample, the clone carrying this TCR beta chain turned up a few times. The data were taken from a study of control samples from healthy donors and cancer patients. The repertoire was sequenced with immunoSEQ multiplex PCR; TCRdb's copy has only in-frame clones and lacks some. The sample lists about 160,000 clones; over 95% were seen once. This CDR3 contains 15 residues. Germline assignment: CDR1 SEHNR and CDR2 FQNEAQ (reference sequence). V lost 1 base, J lost 3 bases, and 9 bases lay in between. What was sequenced was blood. This clonotype originated in a woman aged 25-40 years in good health. The chain combines TRBV7-9 with TRBJ2-2; D is ambiguous. The DNA for the CDR3 is TGTGCCAGCAGCTTAGATGGCTGGGACACCGGGGAGCTGTTTTTT. Residues: CASSLDGWDTGELFF.